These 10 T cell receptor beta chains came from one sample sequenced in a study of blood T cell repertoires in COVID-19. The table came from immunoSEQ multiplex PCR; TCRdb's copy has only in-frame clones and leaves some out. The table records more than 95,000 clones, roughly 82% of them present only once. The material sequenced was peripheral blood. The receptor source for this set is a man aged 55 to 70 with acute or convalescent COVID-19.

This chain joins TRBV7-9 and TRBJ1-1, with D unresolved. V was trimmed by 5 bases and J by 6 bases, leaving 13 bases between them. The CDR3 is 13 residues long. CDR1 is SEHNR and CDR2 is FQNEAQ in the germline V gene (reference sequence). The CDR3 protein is CASSLNEYAEAFF. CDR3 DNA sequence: TGTGCCAGCAGCCTAAATGAATACGCTGAAGCTTTCTTT.

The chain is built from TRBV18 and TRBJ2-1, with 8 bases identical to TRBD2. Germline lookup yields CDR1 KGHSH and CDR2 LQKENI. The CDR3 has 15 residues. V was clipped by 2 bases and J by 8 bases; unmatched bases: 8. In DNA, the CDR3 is TGTGCCAGCTCACCATCGGGGGGGGGCCGGGATGAGCAGTTCTTC. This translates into CASSPSGGGRDEQFF.

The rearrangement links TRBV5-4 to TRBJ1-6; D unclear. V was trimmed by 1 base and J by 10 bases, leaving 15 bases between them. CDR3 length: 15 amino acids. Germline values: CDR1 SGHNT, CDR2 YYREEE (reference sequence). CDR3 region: CASSLSRPEGSPLHF. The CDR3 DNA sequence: TGTGCCAGCAGCTTGTCCAGACCGGAGGGATCACCCCTCCACTTT.

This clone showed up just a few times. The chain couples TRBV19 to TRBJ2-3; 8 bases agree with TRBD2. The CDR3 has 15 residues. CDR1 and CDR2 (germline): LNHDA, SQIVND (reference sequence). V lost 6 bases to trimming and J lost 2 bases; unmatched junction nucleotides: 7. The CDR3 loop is CASSIGGGPTDTQYF. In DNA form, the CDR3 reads TGTGCCAGTAGCATCGGGGGGGGGCCCACAGATACGCAGTATTTT.

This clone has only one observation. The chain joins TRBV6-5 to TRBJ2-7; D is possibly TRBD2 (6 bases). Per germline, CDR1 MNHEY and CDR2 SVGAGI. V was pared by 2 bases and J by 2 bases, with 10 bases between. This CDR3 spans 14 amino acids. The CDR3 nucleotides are TGTGCCAGCAGTTACGGGGACTTAACCTACGAGCAGTACTTC. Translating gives CASSYGDLTYEQYF.

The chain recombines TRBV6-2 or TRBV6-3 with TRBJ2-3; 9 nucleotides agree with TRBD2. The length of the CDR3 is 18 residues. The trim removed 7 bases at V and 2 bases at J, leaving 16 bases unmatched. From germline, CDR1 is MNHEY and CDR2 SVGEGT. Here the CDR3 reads CASIHSGTSIRLTDTQYF. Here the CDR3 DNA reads TGTGCCAGCATTCACTCCGGGACTAGCATCCGCCTCACAGATACGCAGTATTTT.

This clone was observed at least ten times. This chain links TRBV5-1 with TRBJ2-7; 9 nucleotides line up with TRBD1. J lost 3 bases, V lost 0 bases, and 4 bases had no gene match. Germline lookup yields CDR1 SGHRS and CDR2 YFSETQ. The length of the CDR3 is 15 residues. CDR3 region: CASSLGGTGNYEQYF. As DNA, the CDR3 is TGCGCCAGCAGCTTGGGGGGGACAGGGAACTACGAGCAGTACTTC.

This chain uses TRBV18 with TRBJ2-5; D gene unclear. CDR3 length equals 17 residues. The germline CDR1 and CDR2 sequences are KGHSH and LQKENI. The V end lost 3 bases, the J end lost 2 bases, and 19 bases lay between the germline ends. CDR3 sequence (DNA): TGTGCCAGCTCACCCCTTAAGCTTGAAGTGAGTCAAGAGACCCAGTACTTC. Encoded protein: CASSPLKLEVSQETQYF.

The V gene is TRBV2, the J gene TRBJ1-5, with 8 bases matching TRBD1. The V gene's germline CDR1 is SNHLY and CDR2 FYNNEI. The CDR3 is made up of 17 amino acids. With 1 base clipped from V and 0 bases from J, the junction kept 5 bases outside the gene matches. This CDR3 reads CASSEDLTGDSNQPQHF. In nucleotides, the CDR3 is TGTGCCAGCAGTGAAGACCTGACAGGGGATAGCAATCAGCCCCAGCATTTT.

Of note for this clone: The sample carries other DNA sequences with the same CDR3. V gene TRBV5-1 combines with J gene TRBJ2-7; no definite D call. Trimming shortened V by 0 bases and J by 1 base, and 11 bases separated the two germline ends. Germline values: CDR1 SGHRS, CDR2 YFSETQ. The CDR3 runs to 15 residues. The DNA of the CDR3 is TGCGCCAGCAGCTTGGAGGCGGCGGCTTCCTACGAGCAGTACTTC. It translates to CASSLEAAASYEQYF.